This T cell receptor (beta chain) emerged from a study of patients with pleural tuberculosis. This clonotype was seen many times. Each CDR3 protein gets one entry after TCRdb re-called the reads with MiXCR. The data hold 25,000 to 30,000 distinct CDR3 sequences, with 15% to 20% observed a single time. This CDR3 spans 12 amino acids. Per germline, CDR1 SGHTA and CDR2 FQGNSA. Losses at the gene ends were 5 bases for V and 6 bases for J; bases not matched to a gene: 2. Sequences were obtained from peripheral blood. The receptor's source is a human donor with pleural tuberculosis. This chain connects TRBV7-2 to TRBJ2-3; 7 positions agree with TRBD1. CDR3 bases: TGTGCCAGCAGCGAGACAGGGGATACGCAGTATTTT. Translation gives CASSETGDTQYF.